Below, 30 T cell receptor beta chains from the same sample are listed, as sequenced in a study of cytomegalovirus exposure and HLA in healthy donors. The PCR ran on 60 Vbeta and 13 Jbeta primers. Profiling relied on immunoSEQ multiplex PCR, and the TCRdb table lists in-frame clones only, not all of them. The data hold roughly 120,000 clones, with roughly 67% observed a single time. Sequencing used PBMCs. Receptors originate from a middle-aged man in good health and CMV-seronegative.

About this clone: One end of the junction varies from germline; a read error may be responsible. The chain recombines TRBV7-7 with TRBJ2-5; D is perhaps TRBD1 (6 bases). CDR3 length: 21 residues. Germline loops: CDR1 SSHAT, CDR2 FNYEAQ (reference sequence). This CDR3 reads CASSSWTALIGNPPDQETQYF. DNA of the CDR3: TGTGCTAGCAGCTCGTGGACAGCCCTCATAGGCAACCCTCCGGATCAAGAGACCCAGTACTTC.

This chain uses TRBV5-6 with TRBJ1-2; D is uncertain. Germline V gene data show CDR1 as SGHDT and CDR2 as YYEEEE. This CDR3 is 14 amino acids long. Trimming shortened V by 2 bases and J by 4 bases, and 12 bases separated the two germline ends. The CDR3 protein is CASSFRQTSYGYTF. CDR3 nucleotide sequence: TGTGCCAGCAGCTTCCGTCAGACTTCCTATGGCTACACCTTC.

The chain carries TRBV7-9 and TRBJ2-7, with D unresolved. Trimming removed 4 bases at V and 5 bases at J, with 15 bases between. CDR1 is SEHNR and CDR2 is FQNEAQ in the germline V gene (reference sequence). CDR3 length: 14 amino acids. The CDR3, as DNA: TGTGCCAGCAGCTCAAGCAACCTGAACGACGAGCAGTACTTC. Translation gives CASSSSNLNDEQYF.

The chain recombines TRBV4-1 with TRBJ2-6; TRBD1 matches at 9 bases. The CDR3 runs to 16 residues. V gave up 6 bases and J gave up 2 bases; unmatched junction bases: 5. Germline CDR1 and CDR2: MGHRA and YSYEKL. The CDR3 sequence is CASSPTGGAGANVLTF. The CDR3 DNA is TGCGCCAGCAGTCCAACAGGGGGCGCTGGGGCCAACGTCCTGACTTTC.

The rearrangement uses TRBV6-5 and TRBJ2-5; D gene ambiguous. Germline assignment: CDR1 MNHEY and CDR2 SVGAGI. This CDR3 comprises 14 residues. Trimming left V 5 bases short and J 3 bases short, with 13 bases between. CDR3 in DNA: TGTGCCAGCAGTCCCCCCAGCCGGGAAGAGACCCAGTACTTC. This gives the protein CASSPPSREETQYF.

CDR3 nucleotides: TGTGCCAGCAGTGAATGGGCAGAGACTGGAAACACCATATATTTT. Translation gives CASSEWAETGNTIYF. The chain joins TRBV6-1 to TRBJ1-3, with D uncertain. V was trimmed by 2 bases and J by 2 bases, leaving 10 bases between them. The CDR3 spans 15 residues. CDR1 and CDR2 from the germline V gene are MNHNS and SASEGT.

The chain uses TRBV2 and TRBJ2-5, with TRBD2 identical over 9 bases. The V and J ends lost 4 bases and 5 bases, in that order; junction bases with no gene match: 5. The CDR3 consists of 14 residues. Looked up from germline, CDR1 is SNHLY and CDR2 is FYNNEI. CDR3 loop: CASSVLAGKETQYF. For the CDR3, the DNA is TGTGCCAGCAGTGTGCTAGCGGGGAAGGAGACCCAGTACTTC.

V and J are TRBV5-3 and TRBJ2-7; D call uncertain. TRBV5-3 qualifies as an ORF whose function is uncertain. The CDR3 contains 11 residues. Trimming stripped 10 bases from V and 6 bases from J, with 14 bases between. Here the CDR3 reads CAVTPGFEQYF. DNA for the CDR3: TGTGCCGTAACACCCGGGTTCGAGCAGTACTTC.

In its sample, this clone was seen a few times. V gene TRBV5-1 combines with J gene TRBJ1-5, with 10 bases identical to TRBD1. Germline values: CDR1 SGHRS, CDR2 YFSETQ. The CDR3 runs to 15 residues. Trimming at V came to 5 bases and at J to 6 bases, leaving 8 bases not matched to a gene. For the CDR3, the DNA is TGCGCCAGCAGTTCCGGGACAGGGGCTGGTCAGCCCCAGCATTTT. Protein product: CASSSGTGAGQPQHF.

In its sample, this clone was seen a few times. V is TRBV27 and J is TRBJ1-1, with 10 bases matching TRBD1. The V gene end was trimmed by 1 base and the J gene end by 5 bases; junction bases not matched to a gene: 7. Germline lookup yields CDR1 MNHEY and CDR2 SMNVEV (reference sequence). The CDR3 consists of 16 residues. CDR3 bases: TGTGCCAGCAGTTTATGGGACAGGGGAGTCGCGACTGAAGCTTTCTTT. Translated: CASSLWDRGVATEAFF.

The chain's CDR3 is CASSVYRDRTYEQYF. The CDR3 region has the DNA TGTGCCAGCAGCGTATACCGGGACAGGACCTACGAGCAGTACTTC. J is TRBJ2-7 and V is TRBV5-4, with 8 positions matching TRBD1. Germline CDR1 SGHNT, CDR2 YYREEE (reference sequence). The CDR3 consists of 15 residues. V was pared by 4 bases and J by 2 bases, with 8 bases of the junction left unmatched.

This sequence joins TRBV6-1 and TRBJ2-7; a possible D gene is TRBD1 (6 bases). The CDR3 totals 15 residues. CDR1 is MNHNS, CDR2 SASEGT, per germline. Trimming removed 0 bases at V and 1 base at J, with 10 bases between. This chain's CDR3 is CASSEAGTLSYEQYF. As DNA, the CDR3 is TGTGCCAGCAGTGAAGCAGGGACACTTTCCTACGAGCAGTACTTC.

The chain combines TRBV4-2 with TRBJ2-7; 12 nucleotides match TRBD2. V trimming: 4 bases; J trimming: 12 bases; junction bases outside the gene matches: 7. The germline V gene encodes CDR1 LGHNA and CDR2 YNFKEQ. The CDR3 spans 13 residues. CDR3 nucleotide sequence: TGTGCCAGCAGCCCCCCTAGCGGGGGGGGGAGGTACTTC. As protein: CASSPPSGGGRYF.

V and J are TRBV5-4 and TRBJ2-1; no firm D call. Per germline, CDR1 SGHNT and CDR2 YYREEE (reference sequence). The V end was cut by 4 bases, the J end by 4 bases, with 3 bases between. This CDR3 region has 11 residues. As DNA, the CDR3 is TGTGCCAGCAGCCGGTACAATGAGCAGTTCTTC. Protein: CASSRYNEQFF.

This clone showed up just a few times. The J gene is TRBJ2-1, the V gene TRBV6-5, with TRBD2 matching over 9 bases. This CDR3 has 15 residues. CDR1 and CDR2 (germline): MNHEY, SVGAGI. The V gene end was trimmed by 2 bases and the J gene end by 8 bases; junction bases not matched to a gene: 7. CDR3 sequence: CASSYRSGGYYEQFF. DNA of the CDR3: TGTGCCAGCAGTTACCGAAGCGGGGGGTACTATGAGCAGTTCTTC.

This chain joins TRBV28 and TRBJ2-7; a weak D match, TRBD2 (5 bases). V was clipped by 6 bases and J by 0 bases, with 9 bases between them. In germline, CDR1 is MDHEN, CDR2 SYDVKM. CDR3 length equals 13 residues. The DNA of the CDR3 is TGTGCCAGCAGACCCGGGAACTCCTACGAGCAGTACTTC. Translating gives CASRPGNSYEQYF. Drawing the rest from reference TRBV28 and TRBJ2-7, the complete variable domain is DVKVTQSSRYLVKRTGEKVFLECVQDMDHENMFWYRQDPGLGLRLIYFSYDVKMKEKGDIPEGYSVSREKKERFSLILESASTNQTSMYLCASRPGNSYEQYFGPGTRLTVT.

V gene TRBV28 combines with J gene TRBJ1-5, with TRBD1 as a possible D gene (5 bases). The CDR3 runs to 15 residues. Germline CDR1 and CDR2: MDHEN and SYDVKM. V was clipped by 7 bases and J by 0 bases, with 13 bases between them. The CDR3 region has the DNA TGTGCCAGCACCACTACCGGGGGTAGCAATCAGCCCCAGCATTTT. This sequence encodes CASTTTGGSNQPQHF.

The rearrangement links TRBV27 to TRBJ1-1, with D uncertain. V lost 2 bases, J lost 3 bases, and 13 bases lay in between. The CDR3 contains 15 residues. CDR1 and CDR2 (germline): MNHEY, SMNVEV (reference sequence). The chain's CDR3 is CASSLDRNSYTEAFF. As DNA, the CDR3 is TGTGCCAGCAGTTTAGATCGAAACAGTTACACTGAAGCTTTCTTT.

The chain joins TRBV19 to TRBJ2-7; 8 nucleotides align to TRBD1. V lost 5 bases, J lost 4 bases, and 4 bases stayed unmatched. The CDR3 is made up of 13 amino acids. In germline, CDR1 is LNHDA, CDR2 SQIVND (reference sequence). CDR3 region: CASSSTGVYEQYF. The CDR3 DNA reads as TGTGCCAGTAGTTCGACAGGGGTGTACGAGCAGTACTTC.

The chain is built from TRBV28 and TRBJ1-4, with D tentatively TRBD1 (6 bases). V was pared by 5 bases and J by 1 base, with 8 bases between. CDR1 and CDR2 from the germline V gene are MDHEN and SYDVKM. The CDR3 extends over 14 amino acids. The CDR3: CASSTTGTNEKLFF. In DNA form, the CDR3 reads TGTGCCAGCAGTACGACAGGAACTAATGAAAAACTGTTTTTT.

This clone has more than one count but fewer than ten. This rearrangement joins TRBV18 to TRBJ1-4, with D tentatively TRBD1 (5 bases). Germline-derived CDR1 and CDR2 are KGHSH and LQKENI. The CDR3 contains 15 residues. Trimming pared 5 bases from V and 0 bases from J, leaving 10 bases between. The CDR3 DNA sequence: TGTGCCAGCTCATCGACAGCTGCAACTAATGAAAAACTGTTTTTT. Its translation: CASSSTAATNEKLFF.

CDR3 region: CASSLGTGSGGELFF. CDR3 nucleotide sequence: TGTGCCAGCAGCCTCGGGACAGGGAGTGGAGGGGAGCTGTTTTTT. The J gene is TRBJ2-2, the V gene TRBV14; TRBD1 matches 9 bases. Germline V lookup: CDR1 SGHDN, CDR2 FVKESK. J gave up 8 bases and V 4 bases, and 8 bases lay outside the gene matches. The CDR3 has 15 amino acids.

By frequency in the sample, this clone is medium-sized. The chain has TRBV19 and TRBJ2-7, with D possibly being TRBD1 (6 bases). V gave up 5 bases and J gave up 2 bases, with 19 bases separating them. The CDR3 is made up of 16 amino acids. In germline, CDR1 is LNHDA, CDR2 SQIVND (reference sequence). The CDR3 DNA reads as TGTGCCAGTAGTCTCACAGGGACAAGGCGGCCCTACGAGCAGTACTTC. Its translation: CASSLTGTRRPYEQYF.

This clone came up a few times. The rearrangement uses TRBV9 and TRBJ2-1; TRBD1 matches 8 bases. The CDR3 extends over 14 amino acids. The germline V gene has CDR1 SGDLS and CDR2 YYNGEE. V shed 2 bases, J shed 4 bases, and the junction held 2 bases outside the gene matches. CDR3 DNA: TGTGCCAGCAGCGTCGGACAGGGTTACAATGAGCAGTTCTTC. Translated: CASSVGQGYNEQFF.

The CDR3 spells CASSFGQITGYEQYF. The DNA of the CDR3 is TGTGCCAGCAGCTTTGGACAGATAACGGGCTACGAGCAGTACTTC. The gene calls are TRBV5-6 and TRBJ2-7, with D perhaps TRBD1 (6 bases). The CDR3 length is 15 residues. Germline loops: CDR1 SGHDT, CDR2 YYEEEE. The ends were cut back, 2 bases at V and 3 bases at J, with 15 bases in the middle. Based on the CDR3 plus reference TRBV5-6 and TRBJ2-7, the full variable domain is DAGVTQSPTHLIKTRGQQVTLRCSPKSGHDTVSWYQQALGQGPQFIFQYYEEEERQRGNFPDRFSGHQFPNYSSELNVNALLLGDSALYLCASSFGQITGYEQYFGPGTRLTVT.

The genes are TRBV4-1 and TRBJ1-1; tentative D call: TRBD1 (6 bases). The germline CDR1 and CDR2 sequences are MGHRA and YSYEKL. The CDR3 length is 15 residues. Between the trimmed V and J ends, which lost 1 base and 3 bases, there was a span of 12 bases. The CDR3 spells CASSQGAGVYTEAFF. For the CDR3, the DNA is TGCGCCAGCAGCCAAGGTGCAGGGGTTTACACTGAAGCTTTCTTT.

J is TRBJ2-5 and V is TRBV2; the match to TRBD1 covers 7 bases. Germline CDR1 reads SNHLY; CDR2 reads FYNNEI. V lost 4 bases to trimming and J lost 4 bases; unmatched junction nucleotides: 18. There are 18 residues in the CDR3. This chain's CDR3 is CASSVTPDRSIFRETQYF. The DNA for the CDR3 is TGTGCCAGCAGTGTTACCCCGGACAGGTCGATTTTTAGAGAGACCCAGTACTTC.

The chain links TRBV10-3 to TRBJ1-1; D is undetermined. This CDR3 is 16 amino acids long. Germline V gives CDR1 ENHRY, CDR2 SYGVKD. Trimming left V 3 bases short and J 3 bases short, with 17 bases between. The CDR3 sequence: CAISDLVLGSDTEAFF. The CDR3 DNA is TGTGCCATCAGTGATCTGGTACTAGGGTCGGACACTGAAGCTTTCTTT.

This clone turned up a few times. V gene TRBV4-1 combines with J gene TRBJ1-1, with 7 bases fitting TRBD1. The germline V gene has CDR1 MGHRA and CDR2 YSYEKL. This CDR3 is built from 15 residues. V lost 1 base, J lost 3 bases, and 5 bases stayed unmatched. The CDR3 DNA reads TGCGCCAGCAGCCAAGCTACAGGGGTATACACTGAAGCTTTCTTT. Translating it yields CASSQATGVYTEAFF.

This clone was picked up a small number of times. The CDR3 nucleotides read TGTGCCTGGAGTGTATATGGCCGACAAACCACCGGGGAGCTGTTTTTT. Its translation: CAWSVYGRQTTGELFF. The gene calls are TRBV30 and TRBJ2-2; no clear D gene. The V and J ends lost 0 bases and 4 bases respectively, with 15 bases between them. CDR1 is GTSNPN, CDR2 SVGIG, per germline (reference sequence). The CDR3 length is 16 residues.